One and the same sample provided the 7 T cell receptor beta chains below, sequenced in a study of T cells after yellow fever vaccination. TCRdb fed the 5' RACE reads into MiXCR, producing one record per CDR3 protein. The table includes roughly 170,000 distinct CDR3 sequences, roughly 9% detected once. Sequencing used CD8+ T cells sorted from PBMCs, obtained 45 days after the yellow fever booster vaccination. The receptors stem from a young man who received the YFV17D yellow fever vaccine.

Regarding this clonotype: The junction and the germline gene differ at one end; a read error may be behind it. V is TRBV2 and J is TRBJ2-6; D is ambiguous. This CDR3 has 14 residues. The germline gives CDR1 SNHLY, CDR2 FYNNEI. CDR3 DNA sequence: TGTGCCAGCAGAGAAGAGGCTGGGGCCAACGTCCTGACTTTC. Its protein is CASREEAGANVLTF.

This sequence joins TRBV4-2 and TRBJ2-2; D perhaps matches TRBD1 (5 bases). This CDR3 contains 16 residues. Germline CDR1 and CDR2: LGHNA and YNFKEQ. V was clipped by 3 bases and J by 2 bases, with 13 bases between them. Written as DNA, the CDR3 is TGTGCCAGCAGCCATAAGGACAACGGCAACACCGGGGAGCTGTTTTTT. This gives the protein CASSHKDNGNTGELFF.

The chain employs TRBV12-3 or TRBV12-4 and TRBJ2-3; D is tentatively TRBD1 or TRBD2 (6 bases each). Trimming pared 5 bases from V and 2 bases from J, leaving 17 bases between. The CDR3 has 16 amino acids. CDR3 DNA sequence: TGTGCCAGCAGTCGGGTCTTAGGGGGGCCCACAGATACGCAGTATTTT. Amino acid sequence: CASSRVLGGPTDTQYF.

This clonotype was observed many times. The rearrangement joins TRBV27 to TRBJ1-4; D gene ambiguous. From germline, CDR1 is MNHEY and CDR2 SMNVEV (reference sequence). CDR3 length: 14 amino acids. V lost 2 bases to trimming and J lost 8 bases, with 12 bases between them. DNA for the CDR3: TGTGCCAGCAGTTTACAGGCCCGGCGGGAAAAACTGTTTTTT. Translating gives CASSLQARREKLFF.

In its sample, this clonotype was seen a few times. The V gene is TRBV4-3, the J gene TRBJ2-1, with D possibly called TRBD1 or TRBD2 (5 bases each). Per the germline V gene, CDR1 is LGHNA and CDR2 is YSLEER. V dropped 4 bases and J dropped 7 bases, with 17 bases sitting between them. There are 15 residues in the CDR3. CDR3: CASSPNSGGTNEQFF. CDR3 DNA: TGCGCCAGCAGCCCTAATAGTGGGGGTACAAATGAGCAGTTCTTC.

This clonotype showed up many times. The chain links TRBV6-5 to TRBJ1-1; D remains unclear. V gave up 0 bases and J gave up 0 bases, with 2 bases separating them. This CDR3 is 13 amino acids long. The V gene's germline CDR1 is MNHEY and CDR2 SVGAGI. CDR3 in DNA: TGTGCCAGCAGTTACTCCATGAACACTGAAGCTTTCTTT. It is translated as CASSYSMNTEAFF.

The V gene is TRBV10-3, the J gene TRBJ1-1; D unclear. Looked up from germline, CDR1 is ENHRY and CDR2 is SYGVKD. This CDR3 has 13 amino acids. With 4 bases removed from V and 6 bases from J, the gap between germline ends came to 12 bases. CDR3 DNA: TGTGCCATCAGTGCCTCCGGGTCGTCTGAAGCTTTCTTT. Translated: CAISASGSSEAFF.